The clone carrying this TCR beta chain was counted at least ten times. Its antigen is undetermined. These data originate in a study of T cells in Graves' hyperthyroidism and ophthalmopathy. Findings of the study overall: Ophthalmopathy was separated from stable hyperthyroidism by a 13 V-J model.

In germline, CDR1 is LNHDA, CDR2 SQIVND (reference sequence). V gave up 5 bases and J gave up 6 bases, with 20 bases separating them. The CDR3 is made up of 15 amino acids. Using RNA transcripts as the source, TCR beta CDR3 regions were amplified. The TCR CDR3 was amplified in a first-round RT-PCR using the HTBI primer set. Using its own MiXCR run on the multiplex PCR reads, TCRdb lists one record per CDR3 protein. Found here are more than 300,000 distinct CDR3 sequences, roughly an eighth of them singletons; the top ten hold 9.2%. Sample: blood. The sequence was obtained from a woman younger than 30 with Graves' hyperthyroidism. The chain has TRBV19 and TRBJ2-7; D unclear. The CDR3 DNA reads as TGTGCCAGTAGTCCGAGCCGATCTCGACGAGCCGAGCAGTACTTC. Translation: CASSPSRSRRAEQYF.